This TCR beta chain was obtained from a study of blood T cells in healthy people across ages. Study observations and caveats: It was the long-lived donors that had more naive CD4+ cells and higher diversity than aged donors.

Trimming shortened V by 6 bases and J by 7 bases, and 15 bases separated the two germline ends. Germline V lookup: CDR1 SQVTM, CDR2 ANQGSEA. CDR3 length equals 13 residues. Together with a sample-barcoded 5' primer, a J-beta primer mix was included in a second PCR lasting about 7 to 12 cycles. Each CDR3 protein gets one entry after TCRdb re-called the 5' RACE reads with MiXCR. The sample shows roughly 1.5 million distinct CDR3 sequences, about 42% of them seen only once. This clonotype was counted ten times or more. What it binds is not known. What was sequenced was blood. The receptor was derived from a woman aged 18-29 years in good health. J is TRBJ1-4 and V is TRBV29-1, with TRBD1 as a possible D gene (5 bases). CDR3 protein: CSVRPGTREKLFF. The CDR3, as DNA: TGCAGCGTCCGTCCCGGGACCCGTGAAAAACTGTTTTTT.